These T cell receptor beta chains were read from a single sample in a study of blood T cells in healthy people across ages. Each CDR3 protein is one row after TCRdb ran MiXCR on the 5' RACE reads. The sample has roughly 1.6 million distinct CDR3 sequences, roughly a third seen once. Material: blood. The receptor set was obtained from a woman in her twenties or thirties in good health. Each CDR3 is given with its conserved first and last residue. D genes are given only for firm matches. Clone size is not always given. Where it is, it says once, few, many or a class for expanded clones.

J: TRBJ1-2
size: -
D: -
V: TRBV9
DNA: TGTGCCAGCAGCGTAGGGGACACTTACTATGGCTACACCTTC
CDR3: CASSVGDTYYGYTF

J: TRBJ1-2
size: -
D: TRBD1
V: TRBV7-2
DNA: TGTGCCAGCAGCTTGGACAGGGGATGGGGTGGCTACACCTTC
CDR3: CASSLDRGWGGYTF

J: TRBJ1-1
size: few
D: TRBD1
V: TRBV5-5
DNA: TGTGCCAGCAGCACCGAACGACAGGGGGGAGCTTTCTTT
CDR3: CASSTERQGGAFF

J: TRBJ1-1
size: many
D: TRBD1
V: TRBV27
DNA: TGTGCCAGCAGTTTGGACAGGGTTAACACTGAAGCTTTCTTT
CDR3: CASSLDRVNTEAFF

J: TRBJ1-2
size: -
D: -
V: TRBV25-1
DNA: TGTGCCAGCAGTGATAAAATAAGAAGACATGGCTACACCTTC
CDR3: CASSDKIRRHGYTF

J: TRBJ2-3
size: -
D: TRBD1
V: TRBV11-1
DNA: TGTGCCAGCAACGGGGGACAGGGGACAGATACGCAGTATTTT
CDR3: CASNGGQGTDTQYF

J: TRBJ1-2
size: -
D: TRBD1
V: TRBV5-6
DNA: TGTGCCAGCAGCCGGGACAGGGGGCGGCTAGGCTACACCTTC
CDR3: CASSRDRGRLGYTF

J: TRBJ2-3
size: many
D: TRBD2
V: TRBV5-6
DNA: TGTGCCAGCAACCCCGGGACTACCACAGATACGCAGTATTTT
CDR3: CASNPGTTTDTQYF

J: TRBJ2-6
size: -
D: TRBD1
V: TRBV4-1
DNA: TGCGCCAGCAGCCGAGATAGGGGACAGTACCACTCTGGGGCCAACGTCCTGACTTTC
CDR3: CASSRDRGQYHSGANVLTF

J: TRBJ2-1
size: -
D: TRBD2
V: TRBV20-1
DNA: TGCAGTACAAGACTAGCCCTCTACAATGAGCAGTTCTTC
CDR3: CSTRLALYNEQFF